Sequencing of this T cell receptor (beta chain) was carried out in a study of blood T cells in healthy people across ages. Study overall: The capture of about one barcoded beta molecule per two T cells was achieved by template switching.

Concerning this clonotype itself: Its specificity is unknown.

Points from the study as a whole: TCR beta diversity per million T cells fell roughly linearly with age.

It was with a sample-barcoded 5' primer and a J-beta primer mix that a second PCR of about 6 to 12 cycles was run. TCRdb re-called the 5' RACE reads with MiXCR, one entry per CDR3 protein. The data hold approximately 1.5 million distinct CDR3 sequences, with about 32% observed a single time. The specimen sequenced was blood. The TCR was taken from a woman under 40 in good health.

This CDR3 is CASSQSIGVRGFSSYEQYF. CDR3 coding DNA: TGTGCCAGCAGCCAATCGATTGGGGTCAGGGGCTTTAGCTCCTACGAGCAGTACTTC. The V call is TRBV16, the J call TRBJ2-7; perhaps TRBD1 as D (6 bases). This CDR3 is built from 19 residues. The V and J ends lost 0 bases and 0 bases respectively, with 21 bases between them. Germline CDR1 and CDR2: KGHSY and FQNENV.